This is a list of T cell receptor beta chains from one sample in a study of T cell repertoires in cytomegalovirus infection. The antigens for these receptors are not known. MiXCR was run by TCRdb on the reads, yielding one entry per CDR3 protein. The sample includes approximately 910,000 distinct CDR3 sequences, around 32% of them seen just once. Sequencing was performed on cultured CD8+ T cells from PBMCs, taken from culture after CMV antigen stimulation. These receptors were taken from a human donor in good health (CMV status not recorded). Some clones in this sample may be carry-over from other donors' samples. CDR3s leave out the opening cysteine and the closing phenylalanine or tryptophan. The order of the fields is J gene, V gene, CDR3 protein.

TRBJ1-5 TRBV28 ASSSRLGNQPQH
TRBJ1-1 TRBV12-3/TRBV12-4 ASRPGGGEAF
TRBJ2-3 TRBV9 ASSVSGGATDTQY
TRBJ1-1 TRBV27 ASSRGGGGMNTEAF
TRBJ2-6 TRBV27 ASSWGRSGANVLT
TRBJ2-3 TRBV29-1 SVLRLAGTGAGTQY
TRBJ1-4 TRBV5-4 ASSPLGGAIEEKLF
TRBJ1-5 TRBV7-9 ASSLVGRGKYNQPQH
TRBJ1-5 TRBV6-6 ASSYISQPQH
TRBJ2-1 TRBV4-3 AGSQDTGTIPEEQF
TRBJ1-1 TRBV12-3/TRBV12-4 ASNAGRYDEAF
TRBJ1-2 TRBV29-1 SDGGGDDYT
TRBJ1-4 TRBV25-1 ASSDWDRRNEKLF
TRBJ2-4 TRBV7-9 ASSPTLSRGKNIQY
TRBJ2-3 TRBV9 ASSVAGQGVDTQY
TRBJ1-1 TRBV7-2 AILPEGQGTEAF
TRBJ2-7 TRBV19 ASSQGLGYEQY
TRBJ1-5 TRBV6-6 ASSYSKGQVNQPQH
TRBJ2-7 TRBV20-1 SARLRDSTYEQY
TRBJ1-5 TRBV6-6 ASSEGGTGLTYSNQPQH
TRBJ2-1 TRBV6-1 ATTQGPEQF
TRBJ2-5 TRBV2 ASQKVRGKQETQY
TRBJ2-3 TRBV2 ASREPGYSTDTQY
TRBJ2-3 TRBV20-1 SARVGLADTQY
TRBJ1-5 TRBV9 ASSVWPDINQPQH
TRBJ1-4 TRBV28 ASSFPARDRGQGEKLF
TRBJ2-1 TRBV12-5 ASGFGNEQF
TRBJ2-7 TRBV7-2 ASSLFFQAGLRDEQY
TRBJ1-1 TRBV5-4 ASSLGPLDYTEAF
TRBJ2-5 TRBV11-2 ASSLGDEFRGQETQY
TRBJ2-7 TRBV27 ASSPGTRVYEQY
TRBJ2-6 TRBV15 ATSNGVGTGHSGANVLT
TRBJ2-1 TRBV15 ATTPYEGARDEQF